Detailed here is one T cell receptor (beta chain). This clone was counted between two and nine times. Its target antigen remains unknown. The input lacks base qualities; no much larger clone sits a single base away. Participants in the prospective study were enrolled through a virtual design, were aged about 18 to 100 years, and lived in 24 United States geographic areas. To assign participants to cohorts, the prospective study relied on clinical history that participants themselves reported in a screening survey and a study questionnaire. ImmuneRACE Cohort 3 recovered participants were defined by two consecutive negative NP/OP PCR tests, healthcare professional clearance, or symptom resolution. Each participant in the prospective study had whole blood, serum and a nasopharyngeal or oropharyngeal swab collected by mobile phlebotomists. Participants in the prospective study had the option to provide additional blood draws and questionnaires over an approximately 2-month period. Before DNA extraction, blood samples from the prospective study were shipped at room temperature or frozen.

V is cut back by 4 bases and J by 8 bases, with 7 bases in the junction unmatched. CDR3 length: 13 amino acids, cysteine to phenylalanine. Of all the DNA, just the CDR3 is kept, 39 bases in frame from base 1. This sample was taken from a study of blood T cell repertoires in COVID-19 (dated by TCRdb to the early 2020s). At the level of the whole study: Samples covering the acute and convalescent phases of COVID-19 were provided by collaborators in the United States, Italy and Spain. The prospective study material was composed of cDNA or gDNA derived from T cells, B-cell-depleted T cells, or PBMCs. The dataset comprised deeply sampled blood TCRbeta repertoires from subjects exposed to, actively infected with, or recovered from COVID-19. The repertoires were released in a freely available public database meant as a resource for research on the immune response to SARS-CoV-2. The samples were drawn from the first 160 participants of the ongoing ImmuneRACE study and from 1,254 subjects provided by 6 global collaborators. Sample metadata almost always included a de-identified subject ID, COVID-19 status, age in years and sex. Where HLA class I and class II types were available, the types were taken from metadata supplied by the sample provider, not from assay-based typing. Broad study findings and their caveats: The amount of clinical and demographic metadata varied by source and participant and was provided uncurated.

The immunoSEQ Assay, a bias-controlled multiplex PCR, was used to amplify TCRbeta CDR3 regions from genomic DNA. In the paper's pipeline: The number of nucleated cells in each sample was estimated from the amplification of reference gene primers within the assay. Sequence reads were collapsed and filtered to measure the absolute abundance of every unique TCRbeta CDR3 rearrangement. Productive Simpson clonality was computed per sample as the square root of Simpson's diversity index over productive rearrangements. Entries here come from immuneACCESS through TCRdb and include only in-frame sequences with V and J called. Some clones fail to appear in such tables; in the studies checked, an unresolved V gene covers under half of the shortfall, and the cause of the remainder is unknown. The V and J calls and clone size are taken from that table; D and trimming were inferred from the DNA. The sample table holds 110,000 to 150,000 clones, of which roughly 78% were seen once. The top ten constitute more than 5% of the sample.

The sequencing input was PBMCs or T cells enriched from blood (not recorded which). This clonotype originated in a woman aged 50 to 60 who had recovered from COVID-19. The sequence links TRBV12-3 or TRBV12-4 to TRBJ1-2; 7 junctional bases match TRBD1. The CDR3 here reads CASSWGTVGGYTF. The DNA is TGTGCCAGCAGTTGGGGGACAGTTGGGGGCTACACCTTC.